This T cell receptor beta chain is from a study of CD8 T cells in ankylosing spondylitis. Each CDR3 protein is one row after TCRdb ran MiXCR on the 5' RACE reads. This sample carries about 140,000 distinct CDR3 sequences, about an eighth of them seen once, and the ten largest clones take about 4%. This clonotype was observed at least ten times. In germline, CDR1 is DFQATT, CDR2 SNEGSKA (reference sequence). V gave up 6 bases and J gave up 5 bases, with 19 bases separating them. The CDR3 loop spans 14 amino acids. The chain has TRBV20-1 and TRBJ2-5; tentatively, D is TRBD2 (6 bases). The sample comprised blood, either unsorted or a sorted T cell fraction (not recorded which). This receptor was taken from a female donor with ankylosing spondylitis or in good health (not recorded which). The CDR3 nucleotides are TGCAGTGCGATAGGGGTCGGGAGAAAGGAGACCCAGTACTTC. This translates into CSAIGVGRKETQYF.